This T cell receptor (beta chain) was documented in a study of OX40 agonist ivuxolimab in advanced cancers. Study information: Partial responses were achieved by three patients, of whom one had hepatocellular carcinoma and two had cutaneous melanoma.

CDR1 SGDLS and CDR2 YYNGEE come from the germline V gene. CDR3 length equals 15 residues. Trimming took 0 bases from V and 8 from J, leaving 17 bases between them. TCRdb's copy holds only in-frame clones and misses some; the assay was immunoSEQ multiplex PCR. The profile shows more than 50,000 clones, 70% to 90% of them singletons. V is TRBV9 and J is TRBJ1-2; no clear D gene. This TCR came from an adult with an advanced solid tumor such as melanoma, head and neck, liver or kidney cancer. Sequenced material: CD4+ or CD8+ T cells sorted from blood, taken in a trial of the OX40 agonist ivuxolimab. CDR3 sequence: CASSVGAGLPSGYTF. In DNA, the CDR3 is TGTGCCAGCAGCGTAGGGGCCGGGCTCCCTAGCGGCTACACCTTC.